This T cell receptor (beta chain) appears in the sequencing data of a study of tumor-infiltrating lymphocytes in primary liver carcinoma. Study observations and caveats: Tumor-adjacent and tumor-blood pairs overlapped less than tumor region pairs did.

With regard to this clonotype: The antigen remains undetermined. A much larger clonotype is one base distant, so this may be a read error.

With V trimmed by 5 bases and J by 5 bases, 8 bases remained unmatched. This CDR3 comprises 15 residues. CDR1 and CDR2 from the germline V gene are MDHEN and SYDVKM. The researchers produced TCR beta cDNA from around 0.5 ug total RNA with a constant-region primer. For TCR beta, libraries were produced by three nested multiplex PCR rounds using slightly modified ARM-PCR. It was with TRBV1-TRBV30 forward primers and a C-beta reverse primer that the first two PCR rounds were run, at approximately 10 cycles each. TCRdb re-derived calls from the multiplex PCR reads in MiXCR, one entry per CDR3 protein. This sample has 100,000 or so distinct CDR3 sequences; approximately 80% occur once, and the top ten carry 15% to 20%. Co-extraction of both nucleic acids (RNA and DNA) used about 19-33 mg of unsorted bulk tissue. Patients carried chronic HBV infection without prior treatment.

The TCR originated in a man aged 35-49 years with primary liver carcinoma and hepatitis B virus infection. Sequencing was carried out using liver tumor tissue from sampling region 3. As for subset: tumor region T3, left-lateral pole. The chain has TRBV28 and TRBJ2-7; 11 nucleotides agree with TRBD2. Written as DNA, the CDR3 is TGTGCCAGCAGTATAGCGGGAGGGCCCATAAACGAGCAGTACTTC. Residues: CASSIAGGPINEQYF.